The 22 T cell receptor beta chains below were found in one sample sequenced in a study of blood T cell repertoires in COVID-19 (TCRdb year 2020). Libraries were made using the immunoSEQ multiplex PCR assay. TCRdb re-hosts the immuneACCESS table, in-frame sequences only. Its copies lack some clones; in the studies checked, an unresolved V gene accounts for under half of them, and the cause for the rest is not known. For this sample the table gives approximately 220,000 clones, of which about 86% were detected only once. 3.5% to 5.5% of the sample is in the top ten clones. Sequencing was performed on PBMCs or T cells enriched from blood (not recorded which). These receptors originate from a woman aged 30 to 39 who had been exposed to COVID-19.

This rearrangement joins TRBV27 to TRBJ2-7, with unresolved D. CDR3 length equals 15 residues. Between the trimmed V and J ends, which lost 4 bases and 6 bases, there was a span of 19 bases. In germline, CDR1 is MNHEY, CDR2 SMNVEV (reference sequence). The CDR3 loop is CASSSLDLGVAEQYF. In nucleotides, the CDR3 is TGTGCCAGCAGTTCATTGGATTTGGGCGTGGCCGAGCAGTACTTC.

The CDR3 spells CASSPGTEETQYF. For the CDR3, the DNA is TGTGCCAGCAGCCCCGGGACAGAAGAGACCCAGTACTTC. V is TRBV5-4 and J is TRBJ2-5; 7 nucleotides match TRBD1. CDR1 SGHNT and CDR2 YYREEE come from the germline V gene (reference sequence). CDR3 length: 13 residues. The junction had 3 bases not matched to a gene; V was cut back by 4 bases and J by 3 bases.

The J gene is TRBJ2-3, the V gene TRBV7-3, with no clear D. This CDR3 has 15 residues. Germline-derived CDR1 and CDR2 are SGHTA and FQGTGA. The V end was cut by 0 bases, the J end by 2 bases, with 9 bases between. The CDR3 coding sequence is TGTGCCAGCAGCTTAACCCCCACGGTCACAGATACGCAGTATTTT. Its protein product is CASSLTPTVTDTQYF.

This chain links TRBV7-7 with TRBJ2-1, with D perhaps matching TRBD1 (6 bases). Trimming cost V 1 base and J 8 bases, with 12 bases left between them. Per germline, CDR1 SSHAT and CDR2 FNYEAQ (reference sequence). CDR3 size: 14 residues. CDR3 in amino acids: CASSLGQQGDEQFF. CDR3 coding DNA: TGTGCCAGCAGCTTAGGGCAACAGGGTGATGAGCAGTTCTTC.

This chain links TRBV5-1 with TRBJ1-1; D not certain. Trimming removed 0 bases from V and 3 bases from J, with 9 bases in between. The CDR3 is 14 residues long. Germline CDR1 SGHRS, CDR2 YFSETQ. The CDR3 DNA sequence: TGCGCCAGCAGCTTGGGTCGGTCGGACACTGAAGCTTTCTTT. Translation gives CASSLGRSDTEAFF.

This chain connects TRBV7-2 to TRBJ2-3, with unresolved D. Germline V gives CDR1 SGHTA, CDR2 FQGNSA. The V end lost 2 bases, the J end lost 0 bases, and 9 bases lay between the germline ends. The CDR3 has 15 residues. CDR3 coding DNA: TGTGCCAGCAGCTTACGGTCCACTAGCACAGATACGCAGTATTTT. Its translation: CASSLRSTSTDTQYF.

This clone was seen a few times. This chain joins TRBV6-4 and TRBJ2-1, with 7 bases fitting TRBD1. The CDR3 loop spans 15 amino acids. Losses at the gene ends were 3 bases for V and 3 bases for J; bases not matched to a gene: 5. Germline V CDR1 and CDR2: MRHNA, SNTAGT. The CDR3 nucleotides read TGTGCCAGCAGTGATACCGGGACAGACTACAATGAGCAGTTCTTC. Protein: CASSDTGTDYNEQFF.

This chain links TRBV10-1 with TRBJ2-5; D gene unclear. Germline values: CDR1 WNHNN, CDR2 SYGVQD (reference sequence). This CDR3 comprises 13 residues. The V gene lost 2 bases and the J gene lost 2 bases, with 6 bases spanning the gap. CDR3 sequence reads: CASSERSQETQYF. The CDR3, as DNA: TGCGCCAGCAGTGAGCGGAGTCAAGAGACCCAGTACTTC.

The chain links TRBV7-8 to TRBJ2-6; a weak D match, TRBD1 (5 bases). CDR1 is SGHVS and CDR2 is FQNEAQ in the germline V gene. The CDR3 runs to 19 residues. V shed 5 bases and J shed 1 base, with 21 bases lying between them. The CDR3 DNA reads TGTGCCAGCAGCCCTCATCGGACATCGCGAGAATCTGGGGCCAACGTCCTGACTTTC. Translated: CASSPHRTSRESGANVLTF.

The CDR3 loop reads CASSTEKYGYTF. CDR3 nucleotides: TGCGCCAGCAGCACGGAGAAGTATGGCTACACCTTC. The chain carries TRBV5-1 and TRBJ1-2; D unresolved. The V and J ends lost 4 bases and 5 bases respectively, with 9 bases between them. The germline gives CDR1 SGHRS, CDR2 YFSETQ. The CDR3 contains 12 residues.

This sequence joins TRBV5-1 and TRBJ1-1, with TRBD1 matching 8 bases. Germline V gene data show CDR1 as SGHRS and CDR2 as YFSETQ. V dropped 0 bases and J dropped 8; count of bases not matched to a gene: 15. The CDR3 is 17 amino acids. DNA for the CDR3: TGCGCCAGCAGCTTGGAGAGGGTCCGGGACAGGCCCCTAGAAGCTTTCTTT. It translates to CASSLERVRDRPLEAFF.

This chain links TRBV5-1 with TRBJ2-5, with a weak D call TRBD2 (7 bases). Germline values: CDR1 SGHRS, CDR2 YFSETQ. The V end was cut by 3 bases, the J end by 1 base, with 10 bases between. The CDR3 covers 14 residues. The CDR3 is CASSSGGTQETQYF. For the CDR3, the DNA is TGCGCCAGCAGCTCGGGGGGCACCCAAGAGACCCAGTACTTC.

The DNA of the CDR3 is TGTGCCAGCAGCGGACAGGGGTATCAGCCCCAGCATTTT. Its translation is CASSGQGYQPQHF. This chain uses TRBV12-3 or TRBV12-4 with TRBJ1-5; 9 bases map to TRBD1. This CDR3 region has 13 residues. With V trimmed by 6 bases and J by 5 bases, 2 bases remained unmatched.

This chain joins TRBV10-1 and TRBJ2-3, with D unresolved. Per germline, CDR1 WNHNN and CDR2 SYGVQD (reference sequence). The V end lost 4 bases, the J end lost 0 bases, and 11 bases lay between the germline ends. The CDR3 runs to 15 residues. CDR3 sequence: CASSAAGRSTDTQYF. The CDR3 nucleotides are TGCGCCAGCAGTGCGGCAGGCCGAAGCACAGATACGCAGTATTTT.

CDR3 loop: CASIQGGNSPLHF. In nucleotides, the CDR3 is TGTGCCAGCATCCAGGGAGGCAATTCACCCCTCCACTTT. The V call is TRBV2, the J call TRBJ1-6; D is possibly TRBD1 (5 bases). CDR3 length: 13 residues. The germline V gene encodes CDR1 SNHLY and CDR2 FYNNEI. Trimming removed 7 bases from V and 7 bases from J, with 11 bases in between.

The V gene is TRBV19, the J gene TRBJ2-7, with D maybe TRBD2 (6 bases). The V and J ends lost 10 bases and 3 bases respectively, with 16 bases between them. The CDR3 is made up of 13 amino acids. Germline CDR1 LNHDA, CDR2 SQIVND (reference sequence). CDR3 nucleotides: TGTGCCACCCAGGACTACCAGGGCTACGAGCAGTACTTC. This codes for CATQDYQGYEQYF.

This clone has just one count. CDR3 amino acids: CASSMKDRGVYGYTF. CDR3 DNA sequence: TGTGCCAGTAGTATGAAGGACAGGGGGGTCTATGGCTACACCTTC. The rearrangement uses TRBV19 and TRBJ1-2; 10 nucleotides line up with TRBD1. The CDR3 is 15 residues long. The germline V gene encodes CDR1 LNHDA and CDR2 SQIVND (reference sequence). J gave up 4 bases and V 3 bases, and 5 bases lay outside the gene matches.

This sequence joins TRBV3-1 (or the pseudogene TRBV3-2) and TRBJ1-3, with 7 positions matching TRBD1. J lost 0 bases, V lost 4 bases, and 6 bases had no gene match. The CDR3 totals 16 residues. Germline loops: CDR1 LGHDT, CDR2 YNNKEL (reference sequence). The chain's CDR3 is CASSPRQGLSGNTIYF. The CDR3, as DNA: TGTGCCAGCAGCCCACGACAGGGCCTCTCTGGAAACACCATATATTTT.

In its sample, this clone was seen once. The genes are TRBV11-2 and TRBJ1-4; 7 nucleotides line up with TRBD1. The CDR3 is 15 amino acids. The ends lost 4 bases at V and 6 bases at J; junction bases unmatched: 8. Germline-derived CDR1 and CDR2 are SGHAT and FQNNGV. In DNA, the CDR3 is TGTGCCAGCAGCTCCTCGGCAGGGGGTTATGAAAAACTGTTTTTT. Translating gives CASSSSAGGYEKLFF. Variable domain in full (rest from reference TRBV11-2 and TRBJ1-4): EAGVAQSPRYKIIEKRQSVAFWCNPISGHATLYWYQQILGQGPKLLIQFQNNGVVDDSQLPKDRFSAERLKGVDSTLKIQPAKLEDSAVYLCASSSSAGGYEKLFFGSGTQLSVL.

V usage is TRBV5-1 and J usage is TRBJ2-5; TRBD1 might be the D (8 bases). The V end was cut by 7 bases, the J end by 5 bases, with 15 bases between. This CDR3 comprises 13 residues. Germline lookup yields CDR1 SGHRS and CDR2 YFSETQ. For the CDR3, the DNA is TGCGCCAGCGGCGGACAGGGAGGGGAGACCCAGTACTTC. Its translation is CASGGQGGETQYF.

V is TRBV6-5 and J is TRBJ1-1, with 8 bases fitting TRBD1. J was trimmed by 3 bases and V by 11 bases; bases with no gene match: 8. This CDR3 is 13 amino acids long. Germline V gene lookup returns CDR1 MNHEY and CDR2 SVGAGI. CDR3 sequence (DNA): TGTGCCGGTCAGGGACAGGAGGACACTGAAGCTTTCTTT. Its protein is CAGQGQEDTEAFF.

The rearrangement uses TRBV5-1 and TRBJ2-5; maybe TRBD2 (5 bases). CDR3 length: 14 residues. The germline V gene encodes CDR1 SGHRS and CDR2 YFSETQ. V was pared by 2 bases and J by 5 bases, with 13 bases between. The CDR3 nucleotides read TGCGCCAGCAGCTTTTCGACCAGAGGGGAGACCCAGTACTTC. It is translated as CASSFSTRGETQYF.